Presented here are 7 T cell receptor beta chains from one specimen sequenced in a study of shared clonotypes between healthy human individuals. Repertoires were generated with immunoSEQ multiplex PCR, while TCRdb's copy carries only in-frame clones and drops some. The table records roughly 650,000 clones, around 97% of them present only once. The sequenced material came from naive CD4+ T cells sorted from blood. Described subset: CD45RA+ positively selected. The receptor set was obtained from a woman aged 25 to 39 in good health.

This clone has just one count. The chain uses TRBV19 and TRBJ2-3; D is unclear. There are 14 residues in the CDR3. Looked up from germline, CDR1 is LNHDA and CDR2 is SQIVND (reference sequence). Trimming removed 4 bases from V and 0 bases from J, with 8 bases in between. CDR3: CASSKPASTDTQYF. The CDR3 nucleotides read TGTGCCAGTAGTAAACCCGCTAGCACAGATACGCAGTATTTT.

The chain has TRBV30 and TRBJ1-1; 11 bases agree with TRBD1. After removal of 3 bases from V and 5 bases from J, the junction contained 8 bases not matched to a gene. CDR1 GTSNPN and CDR2 SVGIG come from the germline V gene (reference sequence). The CDR3 is 15 amino acids. CDR3 sequence: CAWRAKGTGGTEAFF. The CDR3 coding sequence is TGTGCCTGGAGGGCTAAAGGGACAGGGGGTACTGAAGCTTTCTTT.

The chain combines TRBV5-4 with TRBJ1-1; the match to TRBD1 covers 10 bases. The junction had 3 bases not matched to a gene; V was cut back by 0 bases and J by 1 base. CDR1 is SGHNT, CDR2 YYREEE, per germline (reference sequence). The CDR3 spans 16 residues. In nucleotides, the CDR3 is TGTGCCAGCAGCTTGGGGCGGGACAGGGGGAACACTGAAGCTTTCTTT. This codes for CASSLGRDRGNTEAFF.

V is TRBV5-1 and J is TRBJ2-7; 9 bases agree with TRBD2. J lost 4 bases, V lost 6 bases, and 8 bases had no gene match. Per germline, CDR1 SGHRS and CDR2 YFSETQ. The CDR3 covers 14 residues. CDR3 nucleotide sequence: TGCGCCAGCAAGGTGGCTAGCGGGAAATACGAGCAGTACTTC. Translation gives CASKVASGKYEQYF.

The chain carries TRBV6-1 and TRBJ2-3, with a tentative D call TRBD1 (6 bases). Germline assignment: CDR1 MNHNS and CDR2 SASEGT. The V and J ends lost 5 bases and 2 bases respectively, with 11 bases between them. This CDR3 region has 14 residues. The DNA of the CDR3 is TGTGCCAGCAGTCTCCGGGACAACACAGATACGCAGTATTTT. It translates to CASSLRDNTDTQYF.

The chain uses TRBV6-5 and TRBJ2-5; 7 bases agree with TRBD1. CDR1 is MNHEY and CDR2 is SVGAGI in the germline V gene. The CDR3 has 15 residues. V lost 5 bases, J lost 2 bases, and 8 bases stayed unmatched. Written as DNA, the CDR3 is TGTGCCAGCAGTCCCCGTACAGGGGATCAAGAGACCCAGTACTTC. Residues: CASSPRTGDQETQYF.

The chain joins TRBV11-3 to TRBJ1-1; tentative D call: TRBD1 (5 bases). Trimming removed 5 bases at V and 5 bases at J, with 12 bases between. CDR3 length: 13 residues. Germline V gives CDR1 SGHNT, CDR2 YENEEA. The CDR3 region has the DNA TGTGCCAGCAGCGGGACGGTGGGGACTGAAGCTTTCTTT. Its translation: CASSGTVGTEAFF.